The sample holds a few counts of the clone carrying this T cell receptor beta chain. CDR1 GTSNPN and CDR2 SVGIG come from the germline V gene (reference sequence). This CDR3 is built from 14 residues. V dropped 4 bases and J dropped 0 bases, with 12 bases sitting between them. In the original processing: It was from reference gene primer amplification that nucleated cell counts were estimated. The table came from immunoSEQ multiplex PCR; TCRdb's copy has only in-frame clones and leaves some out. V, J and clone size reflect that table, while D and trimming were determined from the DNA. The sample records 300,000 to 450,000 clones, 81% being singletons. The data belong to a study of blood T cell repertoires in COVID-19. Study at large: PBMCs, B-cell-depleted T cells, or T cells were the source of the cDNA or gDNA that made up the material.

The sequenced sample consisted of peripheral blood. The TCR was taken from a human donor with acute or convalescent COVID-19. The donor label of this sample is uncertain. The gene calls are TRBV30 and TRBJ1-1; D possibly corresponds to TRBD1 (6 bases). CDR3 DNA: TGTGCCTGGAACCTGGACAGCCTGAACACTGAAGCTTTCTTT. Residues: CAWNLDSLNTEAFF.